This TCR beta chain was identified in a study of glioma-infiltrating T cells (dated by TCRdb to between 2015 and 2016). For the wider study: Sequencing of TCR alpha- and beta-chain repertoires was performed on glioma tissue, on non-neoplastic brain tissue, and on matched peripheral blood mononuclear cells. To gauge divergence between tissue and blood T-cell populations, every tissue-infiltrating repertoire was compared against the peripheral blood repertoire from the same patient. The paired cohort was made up of three low-grade glioma patients, several primary glioblastoma patients and three non-glioma patients who contributed non-neoplastic brain tissue.

TCR alpha and beta CDR3 regions were amplified with the iRepertoire nested amplicon-rescue multiplex PCR (arm-PCR) platform from RNA. The input for one-step reverse transcription and amplification was about 90-450 ng of tissue mRNA or PBMC total RNA. Following bead purification, Illumina adapters were added by a secondary multiplex PCR, and the libraries were gel-purified between 200 and 400 bp. The libraries contained internal 6-nucleotide barcodes that were used for demultiplexing. Sequencing of libraries was performed on an Illumina MiSeq with 2x220 or 2x250 nucleotide paired-end reads. The paper's data handling went like this. FLASH 1.2.11 was used to merge paired reads, and BWA-MEM then aligned the reads to the GRCh37 human genome before TRA and TRB reads were extracted. An IMGT-derived reference of cassette sequences and CDR3 motifs, with pseudogenes included, was used for V and J assignment. Reads were translated in three frames, and productive CDR3s were defined by a C…FGXG motif without stop codons. A clonotype was defined as a unique combination of a V-J cassette pair and a CDR3 amino acid sequence. Reads were filtered by Hamming distance, with the threshold set by the sequence error rate of each sample in mapped regions. TCRdb applied fastp at Q25 and MiXCR to the public reads, then kept only in-frame beta chains. Each record represents a unique CDR3 protein, reported with the most common genes and DNA among its rows. TCRdb's processing, not the study's, gives the V and J calls here. This sample is represented by around 190,000 distinct CDR3 sequences; more than 25% of them were singletons. In total, the top ten clones hold 20% of the sample.

General study outcomes and caveats: Very few CDR3 sequences were found to be shared between tissue and blood, and this scarcity was attributed to high CDR3 diversity and limited sampling. VJ-independent divergence between tissue and blood was found to be below expectation in non-neoplastic patients but above expectation in all gliomas, particularly low-grade gliomas. Group comparisons rested on small numbers: three non-neoplastic, three low-grade glioma and seven or eight glioblastoma patients.

This clonotype was counted only a few times. Its antigen is currently not known. Base qualities are not provided; no much larger clone lies one nucleotide away. The CDR3 starts with the cysteine, ends with the phenylalanine, and has 14 residues. Here the CDR3 DNA is all that survives: 42 bases in frame from base 1. From the germline V gene (reference sequence), CDR1 is SGHNT and CDR2 is YYREEE. V lost 3 bases and J lost 3 bases; the stretch between them is 13 bases long. The receptor chain draws on TRBV5-4 and TRBJ2-7; TRBD1 is perhaps the D gene, given 6 matching bases. Sequencing was done on a sample of glioma tissue, nonneoplastic brain tissue, or PBMCs (not recorded which). This sequence was found in a human donor with low-grade glioma or glioblastoma, undergoing nonglioma brain surgery, or in good health (not recorded which). In nucleotides, the sequence is TGTGCCAGCAGCTACGACCCCAGGGGCTACGAGCAGTACTTC. Its coded protein is CASSYDPRGYEQYF.